These 21 T cell receptor beta chains were all obtained from the same sample, sequenced in a study of vaccination and CD4 T cells after COVID-19 (dated by TCRdb to the early 2020s). Antigens of these TCRs are unknown. The sample's treatment or condition label, in plain terms: 10-day PBMC culture with coronavirus spike peptide pools or control peptides (ViraFEST assay). Library generation was performed with PCR. The sample was run on an Illumina iSeq 100. At the Johns Hopkins FTIC core, DNA from the cultured CD4+ T cells underwent TCR sequencing with the Oncomine TCR Beta short-read assay. Through fastp at Q25 and MiXCR, TCRdb rebuilt clones from the public reads, retaining in-frame beta chains. Duplicate CDR3 protein sequences are folded into a single record with the most common DNA and genes. A total of roughly 13,000 distinct CDR3 sequences appear in this sample, about 51% of them only once. The top ten clones comprise 11% to 15% of the sample.

Specimen: CD4+ T cells from blood, cultured in vitro. Receptors were obtained from a human donor who had recovered from COVID-19.

This clonotype was seen more than once but under ten times. The chain couples TRBV15 to TRBJ2-5, with D tentatively TRBD2 (6 bases). This CDR3 spans 13 amino acids. Germline V gene sequence: CDR1 LNHNV, CDR2 YYDKDF (reference sequence). V was pared by 6 bases and J by 1 base, with 9 bases between. CDR3 residues: CATSEGLQETQYF. DNA of the CDR3: TGTGCCACCAGTGAGGGACTCCAAGAGACCCAGTACTTC.

In this sample, this clonotype turned up once. V and J are TRBV6-1 and TRBJ2-5; 10 positions match TRBD2. V was pared by 6 bases and J by 3 bases, with 4 bases of the junction left unmatched. The CDR3 is 14 amino acids. Germline CDR1 and CDR2: MNHNS and SASEGT. In DNA form, the CDR3 reads TGTGCCAGCAGCGGAAGCGGGAGGGAAGAGACCCAGTACTTC. Translation gives CASSGSGREETQYF.

J is TRBJ2-1 and V is TRBV4-1, with 7 positions matching TRBD1. V shed 4 bases, J shed 5 bases, and the junction held 11 bases outside the gene matches. The V gene's germline CDR1 is MGHRA and CDR2 YSYEKL. The CDR3 covers 16 residues. This CDR3 is CASSPHPTGNHNEQFF. The DNA for the CDR3 is TGCGCCAGCAGCCCCCACCCGACAGGGAATCACAATGAGCAGTTCTTC.

The rearrangement joins TRBV18 to TRBJ1-2; the match to TRBD1 covers 7 bases. Germline V gene sequence: CDR1 KGHSH, CDR2 LQKENI. CDR3 length: 15 residues. V gave up 3 bases and J gave up 6 bases; unmatched junction bases: 10. The CDR3 here is CASSPLHETGNGYTF. In DNA, the CDR3 is TGTGCCAGCTCACCTCTACATGAGACAGGGAATGGCTACACCTTC.

This clonotype was found a few times. The chain couples TRBV12-3 or TRBV12-4 to TRBJ1-1; perhaps TRBD1 as D (6 bases). This CDR3 comprises 16 residues. Trimming left V 6 bases short and J 0 bases short, with 17 bases between. CDR3 sequence (DNA): TGTGCCAGCAGGGGGGGGCAGGGCTTTATGAACACTGAAGCTTTCTTT. Its translation is CASRGGQGFMNTEAFF.

Only a few counts were recorded for this clonotype. The rearrangement uses TRBV20-1 and TRBJ2-4; D perhaps matches TRBD1 (6 bases). The V end lost 8 bases, the J end lost 3 bases, and 14 bases lay between the germline ends. From germline, CDR1 is DFQATT and CDR2 SNEGSKA (reference sequence). The CDR3 has 13 residues. CDR3 DNA: TGCAGTACGGACAGTCTTGTCAAAAACATTCAGTACTTC. Residues: CSTDSLVKNIQYF.

The chain carries TRBV7-2 and TRBJ2-1, with D maybe TRBD2 (6 bases). Germline loops: CDR1 SGHTA, CDR2 FQGNSA. With 0 bases removed from V and 9 bases from J, the gap between germline ends came to 15 bases. The CDR3 has 15 residues. Written as DNA, the CDR3 is TGTGCCAGCAGCTTAGCGCGAGTGGGAGGCGTTGAGCAGTTCTTC. Protein: CASSLARVGGVEQFF.

The gene calls are TRBV24-1 and TRBJ2-5, with TRBD1 identical over 8 bases. Germline V gene data show CDR1 as KGHDR and CDR2 as SFDVKD. J lost 0 bases, V lost 4 bases, and 3 bases had no gene match. The CDR3 totals 15 residues. The CDR3 protein is CATSEPTGDQETQYF. The CDR3 nucleotides are TGTGCCACCAGTGAGCCGACAGGGGACCAAGAGACCCAGTACTTC.

The gene calls are TRBV20-1 and TRBJ1-5; 7 bases agree with TRBD1. Trimming removed 3 bases from V and 4 bases from J; junction bases left unmatched: 9. CDR1 is DFQATT, CDR2 SNEGSKA, per germline (reference sequence). The CDR3 runs 15 residues. The CDR3 DNA reads as TGCAGTGCTAGCCCGGGACAGACAATAAATCAGCCCCAGCATTTT. This codes for CSASPGQTINQPQHF.

To note about this clonotype: The germline gene is not matched at one end of the junction; a read error may be the cause. The gene calls are TRBV20-1 and TRBJ2-1; D not resolved. Germline values: CDR1 DFQATT, CDR2 SNEGSKA (reference sequence). The CDR3 consists of 16 residues. The CDR3 region is CSARVVRAARYNEQLF. As DNA, the CDR3 is TGCAGTGCTAGAGTCGTTCGGGCAGCGCGGTACAATGAGCAGCTCTTC.

The V gene is TRBV5-5, the J gene TRBJ2-2, with 7 bases aligning to TRBD2. The germline gives CDR1 SGHKS, CDR2 YYEKEE (reference sequence). CDR3 length: 16 amino acids. Unmatched junction bases numbered 9, after V lost 3 bases and J lost 4 bases. CDR3 coding DNA: TGTGCCAGCAGCTATCTCGCGGGAGCTGGCACCGGGGAGCTGTTTTTT. Protein sequence: CASSYLAGAGTGELFF. Supplemented by reference TRBV5-5 and TRBJ2-2, the full variable domain reads DAGVTQSPTHLIKTRGQQVTLRCSPISGHKSVSWYQQVLGQGPQFIFQYYEKEERGRGNFPDRFSARQFPNYSSELNVNALLLGDSALYLCASSYLAGAGTGELFFGEGSRLTVL.

This chain links TRBV6-2 or TRBV6-3 with TRBJ2-3, with 7 bases lining up with TRBD2. Germline values: CDR1 MNHEY, CDR2 SVGEGT. The CDR3 is 13 amino acids. The trim removed 6 bases at V and 7 bases at J, leaving 7 bases unmatched. CDR3 sequence reads: CASRRTSYHTQYF. CDR3 sequence (DNA): TGTGCCAGCAGGAGGACTAGTTACCATACGCAGTATTTT.

This clonotype was detected only a few times. This chain joins TRBV19 and TRBJ2-5; TRBD1 agrees at 8 bases. With V trimmed by 5 bases and J by 1 base, 9 bases remained unmatched. The CDR3 extends over 16 amino acids. The germline gives CDR1 LNHDA, CDR2 SQIVND (reference sequence). The CDR3 nucleotides read TGTGCCAGTAGTCCTCCGGGACAGGCAAGCCAAGAGACCCAGTACTTC. Translation: CASSPPGQASQETQYF. Drawing the rest from reference TRBV19 and TRBJ2-5, the complete variable domain is DGGITQSPKYLFRKEGQNVTLSCEQNLNHDAMYWYRQDPGQGLRLIYYSQIVNDFQKGDIAEGYSVSREKKESFPLTVTSAQKNPTAFYLCASSPPGQASQETQYFGPGTRLLVL.

This clonotype has a single count. This chain joins TRBV30 and TRBJ1-3; TRBD1 agrees at 7 bases. The V segment lost 8 bases and the J segment 0 bases; nucleotides outside the gene matches: 13. The CDR3 spans 16 residues. Germline-derived CDR1 and CDR2 are GTSNPN and SVGIG (reference sequence). CDR3 DNA sequence: TGTGCCGGATACCGGACAGGAGCCTTCTCTGGAAACACCATATATTTT. The encoded protein is CAGYRTGAFSGNTIYF.

Only a few counts were recorded for this clonotype. The V gene is TRBV6-1, the J gene TRBJ1-1; 10 bases line up with TRBD1. CDR3 length: 15 amino acids. J gave up 0 bases and V 6 bases, and 4 bases lay outside the gene matches. Germline lookup yields CDR1 MNHNS and CDR2 SASEGT. The CDR3 sequence: CASSRGQGVNTEAFF. The CDR3 DNA is TGTGCCAGCAGCCGAGGACAGGGGGTGAACACTGAAGCTTTCTTT.

The chain recombines TRBV11-2 with TRBJ2-5; 11 nucleotides line up with TRBD2. This CDR3 is built from 17 residues. Germline trimming cut 5 bases from V and 5 bases from J; bases unmatched to any gene: 13. Germline CDR1 reads SGHAT; CDR2 reads FQNNGV. The CDR3 here is CASSPGIAGGFRETQYF. CDR3 bases: TGTGCCAGCAGCCCAGGCATAGCGGGAGGGTTTCGGGAGACCCAGTACTTC.

The chain employs TRBV6-1 and TRBJ1-2; D is perhaps TRBD1 (6 bases). V gave up 2 bases and J gave up 8 bases, with 12 bases separating them. Germline-derived CDR1 and CDR2 are MNHNS and SASEGT. The CDR3 extends over 13 amino acids. The CDR3 nucleotides read TGTGCCAGCAGTGAACTTGGGGGGCGAGGCTACACCTTC. Translation gives CASSELGGRGYTF.

CDR3: CASRPQADSPLHF. The CDR3 DNA reads as TGCGCCAGCAGGCCCCAGGCGGATTCACCCCTCCACTTT. The chain has TRBV5-1 and TRBJ1-6; D gene uncertain. The CDR3 covers 13 residues. The ends were cut back, 5 bases at V and 8 bases at J, with 11 bases in the middle. Germline CDR1 reads SGHRS; CDR2 reads YFSETQ. Using reference TRBV5-1 and TRBJ1-6 for the parts outside the CDR3, the full variable domain is KAGVTQTPRYLIKTRGQQVTLSCSPISGHRSVSWYQQTPGQGLQFLFEYFSETQRNKGNFPGRFSGRQFSNSRSEMNVSTLELGDSALYLCASRPQADSPLHFGNGTRLTVT.

This chain uses TRBV5-1 with TRBJ1-2, with 7 bases aligning to TRBD1. This CDR3 has 15 amino acids. With 5 bases clipped from V and 5 bases from J, the junction kept 12 bases outside the gene matches. CDR1 is SGHRS, CDR2 YFSETQ, per germline. CDR3 DNA sequence: TGCGCCAGCAGGGTAGGGGACAGTAGTACTTATGGCTACACCTTC. It yields the protein CASRVGDSSTYGYTF.

This clonotype was counted only a few times. The chain recombines TRBV15 with TRBJ1-2; no clear D gene. The CDR3 is made up of 15 amino acids. The V and J ends lost 0 bases and 4 bases respectively, with 12 bases between them. From germline, CDR1 is LNHNV and CDR2 YYDKDF (reference sequence). CDR3 coding DNA: TGTGCCACCAGCAGAGATTTACGGCGGGTCTATGGCTACACCTTC. As protein: CATSRDLRRVYGYTF.

This chain uses TRBV6-2 or TRBV6-3 with TRBJ1-6, with a tentative D call TRBD1 (6 bases). Trimming took off 0 bases at V and 4 bases at J, with 19 bases between the two ends. The CDR3 length is 19 residues. The V gene's germline CDR1 is MNHEY and CDR2 SVGEGT. The CDR3 protein is CASSYSGRRTARYNSPLHF. CDR3 DNA sequence: TGTGCCAGCAGTTACTCGGGGCGTCGGACAGCGCGTTATAATTCACCCCTCCACTTT.